The 12 T cell receptor beta chains below come from one sample, sequenced in a study of shared clonotypes between healthy human individuals. Measured with immunoSEQ multiplex PCR; TCRdb has only the in-frame clones, and not every one. The sample holds approximately 810,000 clones, 85% to 95% seen once. As defined, naive CD8 cells were CD45RO-negative and positively selected for CCR7, with terminally differentiated effector memory CD45RA+ cells excluded. Sequencing used naive CD8+ T cells sorted from blood. Receptors were obtained from a man aged 25-40 years in good health.

V usage is TRBV5-8 and J usage is TRBJ2-7; possibly TRBD2 for D (6 bases). The CDR3 loop spans 14 amino acids. Germline V gene lookup returns CDR1 SGHTS and CDR2 YDEGEE. V was pared by 4 bases and J by 4 bases, with 15 bases between. The CDR3 bases are TGTGCCAGCAGCCCCTGGGGTGGGGGGTACGAGCAGTACTTC. Protein sequence: CASSPWGGGYEQYF.

This chain connects TRBV6-5 to TRBJ2-7; D not certain. This CDR3 region has 13 residues. Germline CDR1 is MNHEY and CDR2 is SVGAGI. V lost 0 bases and J lost 3, with 6 bases in between. This chain's CDR3 is CASSYSNFYEQYF. The CDR3 region has the DNA TGTGCCAGCAGTTACTCGAACTTCTACGAGCAGTACTTC.

The V call is TRBV11-3, the J call TRBJ2-7; 10 bases match TRBD1. Germline V lookup: CDR1 SGHNT, CDR2 YENEEA. The J segment lost 3 bases and the V segment lost 2 bases, leaving 4 bases of the junction unmatched. The CDR3 spans 15 residues. The CDR3 region is CASSLRGQGNYEQYF. In DNA form, the CDR3 reads TGTGCCAGCAGCTTAAGGGGACAGGGGAACTACGAGCAGTACTTC.

The chain combines TRBV4-3 with TRBJ2-2; D gene ambiguous. Germline CDR1 is LGHNA and CDR2 is YSLEER. V was clipped by 1 base and J by 7 bases, with 7 bases between them. CDR3 size: 13 residues. CDR3 DNA: TGCGCCAGCAGCCAAGGTTGGCTCGGGGAGCTGTTTTTT. Its translation: CASSQGWLGELFF.

The chain has TRBV7-3 and TRBJ2-1; no clear D gene. The CDR3 spans 15 residues. In germline, CDR1 is SGHTA, CDR2 FQGTGA. Trimming shortened V by 2 bases and J by 1 base, and 9 bases separated the two germline ends. The chain's CDR3 is CASSLLTGSYNEQFF. CDR3 DNA: TGTGCCAGCAGCTTATTGACCGGATCCTACAATGAGCAGTTCTTC.

The chain joins TRBV9 to TRBJ1-2; 8 bases align to TRBD1. V trimming: 1 base; J trimming: 4 bases; junction bases outside the gene matches: 3. CDR3 size: 14 residues. CDR1 SGDLS and CDR2 YYNGEE come from the germline V gene. The DNA of the CDR3 is TGTGCCAGCAGCGTAACCGGGACAGGCTATGGCTACACCTTC. It specifies CASSVTGTGYGYTF.

The table lists this clone with a count of one. V is TRBV6-5 and J is TRBJ2-3, with TRBD1 as a possible D gene (6 bases). The germline CDR1 and CDR2 sequences are MNHEY and SVGAGI. The CDR3 runs to 14 residues. V was shortened by 5 bases and J by 4 bases, with 13 bases between the two germline ends. This CDR3 is CASSPTGSPDTQYF. The DNA for the CDR3 is TGTGCCAGCAGTCCCACAGGGTCCCCAGATACGCAGTATTTT.

V and J are TRBV10-2 and TRBJ2-7, with 9 nucleotides matching TRBD1. V shed 5 bases and J 5 bases; nucleotides not matched to a gene: 7. The CDR3 is 14 amino acids. The V gene's germline CDR1 is WSHSY and CDR2 SAAADI. Here the CDR3 reads CASSSRDREDEQYF. The CDR3 bases are TGCGCCAGCAGTAGCCGGGACAGGGAGGACGAGCAGTACTTC.

The CDR3 bases are TGCAGCGTTGAAGATTCAGCGAGTGAGCAGTTCTTC. Translating it yields CSVEDSASEQFF. The chain links TRBV29-1 to TRBJ2-1, with D uncertain. Per germline, CDR1 SQVTM and CDR2 ANQGSEA. The CDR3 spans 12 residues. Trimming cost V 0 bases and J 9 bases, with 9 bases left between them.

V gene TRBV5-6 combines with J gene TRBJ1-2, with 9 positions matching TRBD1. Germline assignment: CDR1 SGHDT and CDR2 YYEEEE. The CDR3 totals 16 residues. V dropped 3 bases and J dropped 7; count of bases not matched to a gene: 13. CDR3 sequence reads: CASSSTGTGTGPGYTF. In nucleotides, the CDR3 is TGTGCCAGCAGCTCCACCGGGACAGGGACAGGGCCTGGCTACACCTTC.

Turning to this clone: The germline gene is not matched at one end of the junction; a read error may be the cause. J is TRBJ1-1 and V is TRBV9; no clear D. The CDR3 has 12 amino acids. Germline V gene lookup returns CDR1 SGDLS and CDR2 YYNGEE. The CDR3 DNA reads TGTGCCAGCGGAAACCCGGCGTCTCGTCTGATCTTT. Its translation is CASGNPASRLIF.

This chain joins TRBV7-9 and TRBJ1-4, with TRBD1 identical over 7 bases. The CDR3 length is 15 residues. Germline CDR1 is SEHNR and CDR2 is FQNEAQ (reference sequence). After removal of 5 bases from V and 8 bases from J, the junction contained 11 bases not matched to a gene. The CDR3 spells CASSPGGATPEKLFF. CDR3 in DNA: TGTGCCAGCAGCCCAGGGGGAGCTACCCCGGAAAAACTGTTTTTT.